This is a list of T cell receptor beta chains from one sample in a study of Graves' ophthalmopathy and Graves' hyperthyroidism. Via MiXCR, TCRdb re-called the multiplex PCR reads, giving one row per CDR3 protein. The sample holds 300,000 to 400,000 distinct CDR3 sequences, roughly 15% seen once. Sequencing was carried out using peripheral blood. All receptors come from an adult man with Graves' ophthalmopathy. Each CDR3 is given with its conserved first and last residue. D genes are given only for firm matches. Rows may omit the clone size; those that give it use once, few, many or a size class.

v_gene	abundance	d_gene	j_gene	CDR3aa	CDR3nt
TRBV30	many	.	TRBJ1-1	CAWSVSGVNTEAFF	TGTGCCTGGAGTGTATCGGGGGTGAACACTGAAGCTTTCTTT
TRBV18	.	.	TRBJ2-7	CASSPPGLPYEQYF	TGTGCCAGCTCACCACCGGGCCTACCCTACGAGCAGTACTTC
TRBV28	many	TRBD2	TRBJ2-5	CASCKRELETQYF	TGTGCCAGCTGTAAGCGGGAGTTGGAGACCCAGTACTTC
TRBV5-1	.	TRBD1	TRBJ2-7	CASSPWTGGVAYEQYF	TGCGCCAGCAGCCCTTGGACAGGGGGCGTTGCATACGAGCAGTACTTC
TRBV7-8	many	.	TRBJ1-3	CASSLSGGGRAGNTIYF	TGTGCCAGCAGCCTGAGTGGTGGAGGTCGGGCTGGAAACACCATATATTTT
TRBV2	.	TRBD2	TRBJ2-7	CVSRRELADYYEQYF	TGTGTCAGCAGGCGGGAACTAGCGGACTATTACGAGCAGTACTTC
TRBV27	many	TRBD1	TRBJ2-7	CASSPTGTASYEQYF	TGTGCCAGCAGTCCAACCGGGACAGCCTCCTACGAGCAGTACTTC
TRBV19	many	.	TRBJ1-5	CASSIGFGRQPFVDSNQPQHF	TGTGCCAGTAGTATAGGCTTTGGGCGACAGCCATTTGTTGATAGCAATCAGCCCCAGCATTTT
TRBV19	many	.	TRBJ2-2	CASSITGWPGELFF	TGTGCCAGTAGTATTACAGGGTGGCCCGGGGAGCTGTTTTTT
TRBV15	many	TRBD1	TRBJ1-2	CATSRKRDRGAGGYTF	TGTGCCACCAGCAGAAAACGGGACAGGGGGGCCGGTGGCTACACCTTC
TRBV19	many	.	TRBJ1-5	CASSIEGPGNQPQHF	TGTGCCAGTAGTATTGAGGGACCTGGCAATCAGCCCCAGCATTTT
TRBV29-1	many	.	TRBJ2-7	CSVEEWQGYEQYF	TGCAGCGTTGAAGAATGGCAGGGCTACGAGCAGTACTTC
TRBV3-1	.	TRBD1	TRBJ1-2	CASSRGQALDGYTF	TGTGCCAGCAGCCGAGGACAGGCCCTCGATGGCTACACCTTC
TRBV12-3/TRBV12-4	many	.	TRBJ2-7	CASSLVAGLTYEQYF	TGTGCCAGCAGTTTAGTGGCAGGGCTAACCTACGAGCAGTACTTC
TRBV28	many	TRBD1	TRBJ1-2	CASSTSGQGEYGYTF	TGTGCCAGCAGTACCAGCGGACAGGGTGAATATGGCTACACCTTC
TRBV28	many	.	TRBJ1-4	CASSDQGTNEKLFF	TGTGCCAGCAGTGATCAGGGAACTAATGAAAAACTGTTTTTT
TRBV5-6	many	TRBD1	TRBJ1-5	CASSLYRGTDGQPQHF	TGTGCCAGCAGCCTCTACAGGGGGACGGACGGTCAGCCCCAGCATTTT
TRBV20-1	many	.	TRBJ1-2	CSAKPRLGGYGYTF	TGCAGTGCCAAACCCCGATTGGGTGGCTATGGCTACACCTTC
TRBV28	.	.	TRBJ1-1	CASSLPNSMNTEAFF	TGTGCCAGCAGTTTACCTAACAGCATGAACACTGAAGCTTTCTTT
TRBV7-3	many	TRBD2	TRBJ2-5	CASSSASGGASGETQYF	TGTGCCAGCAGCTCGGCTAGCGGGGGGGCGAGTGGGGAGACCCAGTACTTC
TRBV2	many	.	TRBJ1-2	CASKRENPLGYTF	TGTGCCAGCAAAAGGGAAAATCCCCTAGGCTACACCTTC
TRBV12-3/TRBV12-4	once	.	TRBJ2-5	CASTPRGSQETQYF	TGTGCCAGCACCCCACGGGGCAGCCAAGAGACCCAGTACTTC
TRBV7-8	.	.	TRBJ2-3	CASSLAPSVSTDTQYF	TGTGCCAGCAGCTTAGCGCCTAGCGTAAGCACAGATACGCAGTATTTT
TRBV6-5	.	.	TRBJ2-5	CASSYGRPPSSQYF	TGTGCCAGCAGTTACGGCAGGCCCCCTAGTAGCCAGTACTTC
TRBV12-3/TRBV12-4	.	.	TRBJ2-5	CASALGGGLETQYF	TGTGCCAGCGCTCTGGGGGGTGGTCTCGAGACCCAGTACTTC
TRBV28	many	.	TRBJ1-6	CASSSGSFFSNSPLHF	TGTGCCAGCAGCTCGGGATCTTTTTTTAGTAATTCACCCCTCCACTTT
TRBV20-1	many	.	TRBJ1-1	CSARIPTAEAFF	TGCAGTGCTAGAATCCCGACAGCTGAAGCTTTCTTT
TRBV24-1	many	.	TRBJ2-2	CATSDPTLGELFF	TGTGCCACCAGTGACCCGACCCTCGGGGAGCTGTTTTTT
TRBV15	many	.	TRBJ1-2	CATSRDIGVYGYTF	TGTGCCACCAGCAGAGATATCGGGGTCTATGGCTACACCTTC
TRBV4-3	many	TRBD1	TRBJ2-2	CASSQVGGWTGVTGELFF	TGCGCCAGCAGCCAAGTGGGGGGGTGGACAGGGGTAACCGGGGAGCTGTTTTTT
TRBV4-1	many	.	TRBJ2-5	CASSRETETQYF	TGCGCCAGCAGCCGCGAAACAGAGACCCAGTACTTC
TRBV12-3/TRBV12-4	many	TRBD1	TRBJ1-1	CASTETGWYTEAFF	TGTGCCAGCACCGAGACAGGGTGGTACACTGAAGCTTTCTTT
TRBV11-2	many	TRBD1	TRBJ1-2	CASGQGAGYGYTF	TGTGCCAGCGGACAGGGGGCTGGCTATGGCTACACCTTC
TRBV19	many	TRBD1	TRBJ1-2	CASSPGTGRGRGYTF	TGTGCCAGTAGTCCAGGGACAGGGAGAGGTCGTGGCTACACCTTC
TRBV28	.	TRBD1	TRBJ2-5	CASSRQGVLETQYF	TGTGCCAGCAGTCGACAGGGGGTTCTAGAGACCCAGTACTTC
TRBV28	once	.	TRBJ1-5	CASSINRDQPQHF	TGTGCCAGCAGTATAAACAGGGATCAGCCCCAGCATTTT
TRBV28	many	.	TRBJ2-2	CASSLGRRGFSTGELFF	TGTGCCAGCAGTTTAGGCCGGCGGGGATTCTCAACCGGGGAGCTGTTTTTT
TRBV11-2	many	TRBD2	TRBJ2-7	CASSSGTRTVRDSYEQYF	TGTGCCAGCAGCTCCGGGACTAGGACAGTACGGGACTCCTACGAGCAGTACTTC
TRBV9	many	TRBD1	TRBJ2-7	CASSFETGSYEQYF	TGTGCCAGCAGCTTCGAGACAGGGAGCTACGAGCAGTACTTC
TRBV6-2/TRBV6-3	few	TRBD1	TRBJ2-2	CASSRRIGGTGELSF	TGTGCCAGCAGTCGTCGGATAGGGGGCACCGGGGAGCTGTCTTTT
TRBV7-2	many	TRBD1	TRBJ1-6	CASSLRQGATAPLHF	TGTGCCAGCAGCTTACGACAGGGGGCGACGGCACCCCTCCACTTT
TRBV7-2	.	.	TRBJ1-2	CASSQDGSNYGYTF	TGTGCCAGCAGCCAGGACGGCTCTAACTATGGCTACACCTTC
TRBV6-1	many	.	TRBJ1-5	CASSEWAPQPQHF	TGTGCCAGCAGTGAATGGGCTCCGCAGCCCCAGCATTTT
TRBV30	many	.	TRBJ1-2	CAWTGRRVNYGYTF	TGTGCCTGGACAGGACGGAGAGTGAACTATGGCTACACCTTC
TRBV12-3/TRBV12-4	.	.	TRBJ1-2	CASTNMVQGYGYTF	TGTGCCAGCACCAACATGGTCCAGGGCTATGGCTACACCTTC
TRBV7-2	few	TRBD2	TRBJ2-7	CASDGGSYEQYF	TGTGCCAGCGACGGCGGGAGCTACGAGCAGTACTTC